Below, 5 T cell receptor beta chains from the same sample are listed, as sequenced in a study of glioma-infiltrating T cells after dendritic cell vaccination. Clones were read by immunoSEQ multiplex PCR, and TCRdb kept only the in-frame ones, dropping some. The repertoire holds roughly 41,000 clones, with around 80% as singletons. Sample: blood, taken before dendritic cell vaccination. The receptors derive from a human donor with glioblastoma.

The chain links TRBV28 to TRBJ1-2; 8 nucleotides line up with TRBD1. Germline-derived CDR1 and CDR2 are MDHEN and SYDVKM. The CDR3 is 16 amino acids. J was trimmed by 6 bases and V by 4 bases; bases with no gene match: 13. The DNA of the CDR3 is TGTGCCAGCAGTTCCCCCGGGGAGGGACAGGTAAATGGCTACACCTTC. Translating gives CASSSPGEGQVNGYTF.

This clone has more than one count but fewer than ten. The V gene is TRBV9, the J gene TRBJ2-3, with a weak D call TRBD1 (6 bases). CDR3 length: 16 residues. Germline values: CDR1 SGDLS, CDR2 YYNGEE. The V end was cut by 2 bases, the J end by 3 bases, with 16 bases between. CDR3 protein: CASSVSTGILTDTQYF. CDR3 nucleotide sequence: TGTGCCAGCAGCGTCTCCACAGGGATACTTACAGATACGCAGTATTTT.

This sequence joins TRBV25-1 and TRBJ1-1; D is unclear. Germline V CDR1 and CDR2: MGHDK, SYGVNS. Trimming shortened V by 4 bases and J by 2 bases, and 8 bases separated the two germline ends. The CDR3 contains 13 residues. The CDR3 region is CASSVGRNTEAFF. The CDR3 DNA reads TGTGCCAGCAGTGTAGGGAGAAACACTGAAGCTTTCTTT.

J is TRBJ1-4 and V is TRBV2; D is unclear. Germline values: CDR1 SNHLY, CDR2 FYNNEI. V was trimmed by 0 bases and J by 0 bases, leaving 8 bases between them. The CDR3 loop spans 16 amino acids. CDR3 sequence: CASSEASVATNEKLFF. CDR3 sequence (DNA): TGTGCCAGCAGTGAAGCCTCGGTCGCAACTAATGAAAAACTGTTTTTT.

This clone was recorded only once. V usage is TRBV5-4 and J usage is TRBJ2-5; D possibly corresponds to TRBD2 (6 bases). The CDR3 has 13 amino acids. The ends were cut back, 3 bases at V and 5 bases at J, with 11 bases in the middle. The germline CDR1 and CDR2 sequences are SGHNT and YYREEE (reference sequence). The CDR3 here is CASSSPREETQYF. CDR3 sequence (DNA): TGTGCCAGCAGCTCCCCCCGGGAGGAGACCCAGTACTTC. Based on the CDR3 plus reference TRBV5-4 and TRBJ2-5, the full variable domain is ETGVTQSPTHLIKTRGQQVTLRCSSQSGHNTVSWYQQALGQGPQFIFQYYREEENGRGNFPPRFSGLQFPNYSSELNVNALELDDSALYLCASSSPREETQYFGPGTRLLVL.